Given below is one T cell receptor (beta chain) in context. The antigen remains undetermined. Here immunoSEQ multiplex PCR was the method, and the copy in TCRdb shows in-frame clones only, minus some. Found here are 65,000 to 70,000 clones, around four fifths of them singletons; the top ten hold under 6%. This entry comes from a study of a mutant IDH1 vaccine in newly diagnosed glioma. Study summary: Those enrolled had earlier been treated with radiotherapy, temozolomide, or both, mostly both. Study results and caveats: There were vaccine-induced immune responses in around 93% of the patients.

Sample time point: baseline, week 1 (first vaccination visit). Treatment indicated: pre-vaccination baseline after standard-of-care therapy. V lost 0 bases and J lost 2; bases outside the gene matches: 3. CDR1 is SGHRS, CDR2 YFSETQ, per germline. The CDR3 runs to 15 residues. The sequenced sample was peripheral blood mononuclear cells (PBMCs), obtained from a glioma patient treated with radiotherapy, temozolomide or both. J is TRBJ2-7 and V is TRBV5-1; 9 nucleotides line up with TRBD2. This TCR was sampled from a woman between 18 and 29 years old with glioma. Some clones in this sample may be carry-over from other donors' samples. The CDR3 DNA is TGCGCCAGCAGCTTGGTGGCTAGCGGGGCCTACGAGCAGTACTTC. Protein sequence: CASSLVASGAYEQYF.